The 6 T cell receptor beta chains below come from one sample, sequenced in a study of T-cell reconstitution after alpha-beta-depleted transplantation in children. TCRbeta library construction was performed incorporating unique molecular identifiers. TCRdb independently ran MiXCR on the PCR reads; one entry per CDR3 protein. The sample records roughly 220,000 distinct CDR3 sequences, 9.7% being singletons. Sequencing used PBMCs from the stem cell graft donor, obtained from the stem cell graft. These receptors were taken from a human donor who donated a stem cell graft to a child with SCID.

This clonotype was found many times. This chain uses TRBV20-1 with TRBJ1-5; 8 nucleotides agree with TRBD1. After removal of 6 bases from V and 3 bases from J, the junction contained 10 bases not matched to a gene. The germline gives CDR1 DFQATT, CDR2 SNEGSKA (reference sequence). The CDR3 consists of 15 residues. The CDR3 nucleotides are TGCAGTGCACCGGATCCGACAGGGGCCAATCAGCCCCAGCATTTT. Its protein product is CSAPDPTGANQPQHF.

At least ten counts were recorded for this clonotype. This chain connects TRBV7-2 to TRBJ1-5, with TRBD1 matching over 7 bases. J gave up 1 base and V 5 bases, and 11 bases lay outside the gene matches. Per germline, CDR1 SGHTA and CDR2 FQGNSA. This CDR3 is built from 17 residues. In DNA, the CDR3 is TGTGCCAGCAGCGGAGAACAGGGGTTCTTGAGCAATCAGCCCCAGCATTTT. Its translation: CASSGEQGFLSNQPQHF.

The sample holds many counts of this clonotype. The gene calls are TRBV6-1 and TRBJ2-1, with D perhaps matching TRBD1 or TRBD2 (6 bases each). The CDR3 contains 15 residues. Per the germline V gene, CDR1 is MNHNS and CDR2 is SASEGT. The V and J ends lost 4 bases and 1 base respectively, with 11 bases between them. The CDR3 loop is CASSGGTLSYNEQFF. Here the CDR3 DNA reads TGTGCCAGCAGTGGCGGGACACTATCCTACAATGAGCAGTTCTTC.

This clonotype was counted many times. The genes are TRBV12-3 or TRBV12-4 and TRBJ1-1, with 7 bases lining up with TRBD1. With 3 bases clipped from V and 5 bases from J, the junction kept 9 bases outside the gene matches. The CDR3 has 15 residues. The CDR3 region has the DNA TGTGCCAGCAGTTTGGGGCATCAGGGGGGGACTGAAGCTTTCTTT. It specifies CASSLGHQGGTEAFF.

This clonotype was counted ten times or more. V is TRBV12-5 and J is TRBJ1-1; no clear D. The CDR3 length is 16 residues. Trimming pared 1 base from V and 1 base from J, leaving 13 bases between. Germline-derived CDR1 and CDR2 are LGHNT and FRNRAP. DNA for the CDR3: TGTGCTAGTGGTTTGGGGGCAGGCCTAACGAACACTGAAGCTTTCTTT. Translated: CASGLGAGLTNTEAFF.

There are many counts of this clonotype. The chain employs TRBV28 and TRBJ1-3, with 12 bases that match TRBD1. Unmatched junction bases numbered 20, after V lost 7 bases and J lost 4 bases. This CDR3 contains 20 residues. Germline V gives CDR1 MDHEN, CDR2 SYDVKM. CDR3 DNA sequence: TGTGCCAGCATCCCCCAATACCGGGACAGGGGGCTTCCTTTCGGAAACACCATATATTTT. Its protein is CASIPQYRDRGLPFGNTIYF.